These 25 T cell receptor beta chains were sequenced from one sample in a study of T cell responses to AZD1222 COVID-19 vaccine. Profiled with immunoSEQ multiplex PCR; TCRdb holds only in-frame clones, not every one. The sample contains about 150,000 clones, around 93% of which appear only once. The sequencing used peripheral blood, collected 28 days after the second AZD1222 dose. All receptors derive from an adult who received the AZD1222 COVID-19 vaccine.

This clone was counted once. This sequence joins TRBV27 and TRBJ2-6, with 9 nucleotides matching TRBD1. Per the germline V gene, CDR1 is MNHEY and CDR2 is SMNVEV (reference sequence). Trimming cost V 3 bases and J 0 bases; bases outside gene matches: 6. This CDR3 contains 18 residues. In DNA form, the CDR3 reads TGTGCCAGCAGTTTCTCACAGGGGGCCTACTCTGGGGCCAACGTCCTGACTTTC. Amino acid sequence: CASSFSQGAYSGANVLTF. The complete variable domain, with remaining parts taken from reference TRBV27 and TRBJ2-6, reads EAQVTQNPRYLITVTGKKLTVTCSQNMNHEYMSWYRQDPGLGLRQIYYSMNVEVTDKGDVPEGYKVSRKEKRNFPLILESPSPNQTSLYFCASSFSQGAYSGANVLTFGAGSRLTVL.

The chain joins TRBV3-1 (or the pseudogene TRBV3-2) to TRBJ2-7; TRBD2 matches 7 bases. CDR3 length equals 16 residues. Germline CDR1 is LGHDT and CDR2 is YNNKEL (reference sequence). With V trimmed by 6 bases and J by 2 bases, 13 bases remained unmatched. CDR3 region: CASRAGRLADTYEQYF. The DNA for the CDR3 is TGTGCCAGCAGGGCCGGGAGGCTAGCGGATACCTACGAGCAGTACTTC.

This chain joins TRBV7-2 and TRBJ2-2; no definite D call. The CDR3 has 15 residues. V was clipped by 3 bases and J by 0 bases, with 8 bases between them. Germline loops: CDR1 SGHTA, CDR2 FQGNSA. The CDR3 protein is CASSLELANTGELFF. CDR3 nucleotides: TGTGCCAGCAGCTTGGAACTCGCGAACACCGGGGAGCTGTTTTTT. Combining the CDR3 with reference TRBV7-2 and TRBJ2-2 gives the whole variable domain GAGVSQSPSNKVTEKGKDVELRCDPISGHTALYWYRQSLGQGLEFLIYFQGNSAPDKSGLPSDRFSAERTGGSVSTLTIQRTQQEDSAVYLCASSLELANTGELFFGEGSRLTVL.

This chain connects TRBV7-2 to TRBJ1-1, with 7 nucleotides matching TRBD1. The CDR3 is made up of 15 amino acids. With V trimmed by 6 bases and J by 4 bases, 11 bases remained unmatched. Germline loops: CDR1 SGHTA, CDR2 FQGNSA. The CDR3 sequence is CASSFHSGQSTEAFF. The CDR3 bases are TGTGCCAGCAGTTTTCACTCGGGACAGAGCACTGAAGCTTTCTTT. Full variable domain (outside the CDR3, taken from reference TRBV7-2 and TRBJ1-1): GAGVSQSPSNKVTEKGKDVELRCDPISGHTALYWYRQSLGQGLEFLIYFQGNSAPDKSGLPSDRFSAERTGGSVSTLTIQRTQQEDSAVYLCASSFHSGQSTEAFFGQGTRLTVV.

The chain combines TRBV9 with TRBJ1-1; D is unclear. Trimming left V 0 bases short and J 0 bases short, with 6 bases between. The germline V gene encodes CDR1 SGDLS and CDR2 YYNGEE. There are 14 residues in the CDR3. The CDR3 protein is CASSVDHLNTEAFF. The CDR3 bases are TGTGCCAGCAGCGTAGATCACCTGAACACTGAAGCTTTCTTT.

The chain joins TRBV30 to TRBJ2-1; 9 bases fit TRBD2. The CDR3 loop spans 15 amino acids. Trimming cost V 0 bases and J 6 bases; bases outside gene matches: 6. From germline, CDR1 is GTSNPN and CDR2 SVGIG (reference sequence). CDR3 coding DNA: TGTGCCTGGAGTGTACAAGCGGGAGGCCGCAATGAGCAGTTCTTC. Amino acid sequence: CAWSVQAGGRNEQFF.

V is TRBV5-6 and J is TRBJ1-4; D unresolved. The V gene's germline CDR1 is SGHDT and CDR2 YYEEEE. V was clipped by 1 base and J by 4 bases, with 8 bases between them. This CDR3 contains 14 residues. The CDR3 region is CASSLHGNNEKLFF. In DNA, the CDR3 is TGTGCCAGCAGCTTGCACGGGAATAATGAAAAACTGTTTTTT.

The chain recombines TRBV9 with TRBJ2-1; D call uncertain. Germline V lookup: CDR1 SGDLS, CDR2 YYNGEE. The CDR3 runs to 18 residues. Trimming stripped 4 bases from V and 0 bases from J, with 20 bases between. The chain's CDR3 is CASSFKARAPTSYNEQFF. DNA of the CDR3: TGTGCCAGCAGCTTCAAAGCCCGGGCCCCGACCTCCTACAATGAGCAGTTCTTC.

The chain employs TRBV7-9 and TRBJ1-5; TRBD1 is a possible D gene (6 bases). CDR1 and CDR2 from the germline V gene are SEHNR and FQNEAQ (reference sequence). Trimming removed 5 bases at V and 2 bases at J, with 13 bases between. There are 15 residues in the CDR3. The CDR3: CASSPVSGGNQPQHF. The CDR3 region has the DNA TGTGCCAGCAGCCCAGTATCAGGGGGCAATCAGCCCCAGCATTTT.

The V and J genes are TRBV19 and TRBJ1-5, with a possible D match to TRBD1 (6 bases). The length of the CDR3 is 13 residues. V dropped 7 bases and J dropped 6 bases, with 13 bases sitting between them. Per the germline V gene, CDR1 is LNHDA and CDR2 is SQIVND (reference sequence). The CDR3 DNA is TGTGCCAGTACCACTCAGGGGCGTCAGCCCCAGCATTTT. The encoded protein is CASTTQGRQPQHF.

The chain carries TRBV3-1 (or the pseudogene TRBV3-2) and TRBJ2-7; 13 bases line up with TRBD2. V gave up 0 bases and J gave up 12 bases; unmatched junction bases: 23. In germline, CDR1 is LGHDT, CDR2 YNNKEL (reference sequence). CDR3 size: 20 residues. DNA of the CDR3: TGTGCCAGCAGCCAAGATTTCCCGGCGAGCGGACTAGCGGGGGAGATAGGTCGGTACTTC. It encodes CASSQDFPASGLAGEIGRYF.

This sequence joins TRBV27 and TRBJ2-1, with 7 bases matching TRBD2. The CDR3 is made up of 15 amino acids. From germline, CDR1 is MNHEY and CDR2 SMNVEV (reference sequence). V lost 3 bases, J lost 0 bases, and 2 bases stayed unmatched. In DNA form, the CDR3 reads TGTGCCAGCAGTTTTGGCGGGAGCTCCTACAATGAGCAGTTCTTC. Amino acid sequence: CASSFGGSSYNEQFF.

This chain connects TRBV24-1 to TRBJ1-1, with D tentatively TRBD1 (5 bases). There are 13 residues in the CDR3. In germline, CDR1 is KGHDR, CDR2 SFDVKD. V lost 3 bases, J lost 10 bases, and 14 bases lay in between. The CDR3 DNA reads as TGTGCCACCAGTGATCGAATAACTCAGGGAGCTTTCTTT. This encodes CATSDRITQGAFF.

The chain employs TRBV6-1 and TRBJ1-2; TRBD1 aligns across 10 bases. The junction had 10 bases not matched to a gene; V was cut back by 2 bases and J by 4 bases. The CDR3 loop spans 17 amino acids. The germline CDR1 and CDR2 sequences are MNHNS and SASEGT. CDR3 residues: CASSETGTGAVGYGYTF. As DNA, the CDR3 is TGTGCCAGCAGTGAAACCGGGACAGGGGCCGTAGGCTATGGCTACACCTTC.

V gene TRBV27 combines with J gene TRBJ2-7; D remains ambiguous. The CDR3 spans 13 residues. The V end lost 3 bases, the J end lost 2 bases, and 8 bases lay between the germline ends. Germline values: CDR1 MNHEY, CDR2 SMNVEV (reference sequence). In DNA form, the CDR3 reads TGTGCCAGCAGTTTGTATGGAGCCTACGAGCAGTACTTC. Translated: CASSLYGAYEQYF.

The chain joins TRBV28 to TRBJ2-7; no reliable D call. In germline, CDR1 is MDHEN, CDR2 SYDVKM. The germline V and J ends were trimmed by 5 bases and 2 bases, with 10 bases remaining between them. The CDR3 is 13 residues long. CDR3 protein: CASSITSPYEQYF. The CDR3 DNA reads TGTGCCAGCAGTATTACTTCCCCCTACGAGCAGTACTTC.

The chain uses TRBV5-4 and TRBJ2-7; 8 bases map to TRBD2. Germline CDR1 and CDR2: SGHNT and YYREEE (reference sequence). The CDR3 contains 15 residues. V lost 4 bases to trimming and J lost 6 bases; unmatched junction nucleotides: 12. The CDR3 region is CASSNPGLVISEQYF. The CDR3 DNA reads TGTGCCAGCAGCAACCCGGGACTAGTGATTTCCGAGCAGTACTTC.

This clone was counted a single time. The V and J genes are TRBV29-1 and TRBJ2-5; no definite D call. Germline V gene lookup returns CDR1 SQVTM and CDR2 ANQGSEA. V was cut by 1 base and J by 5 bases, with 8 bases left in between. This CDR3 is 12 amino acids long. In nucleotides, the CDR3 is TGCAGCGTTGAAGGGTATGGGGAGACCCAGTACTTC. Translated: CSVEGYGETQYF.

The chain is built from TRBV28 and TRBJ1-2, with D possibly TRBD1 on 6 matching bases. Germline-derived CDR1 and CDR2 are MDHEN and SYDVKM. The V gene lost 6 bases and the J gene lost 8 bases, with 13 bases spanning the gap. The CDR3 is made up of 12 amino acids. CDR3 sequence reads: CASRGGGRGYTF. The DNA of the CDR3 is TGTGCCAGCAGGGGAGGGGGTAGAGGCTACACCTTC.

This sequence joins TRBV5-1 and TRBJ2-1; 12 nucleotides match TRBD2. The V segment lost 4 bases and the J segment 10 bases; nucleotides outside the gene matches: 9. From germline, CDR1 is SGHRS and CDR2 YFSETQ. CDR3 length: 15 residues. The CDR3 here is CASSRLAGGQREQFF. In DNA, the CDR3 is TGCGCCAGCAGCCGCCTAGCGGGAGGGCAACGCGAGCAGTTCTTC.

The CDR3: CASSKIKLVYEQYF. The DNA for the CDR3 is TGTGCCAGCAGCAAAATTAAGCTAGTTTACGAGCAGTACTTC. The chain has TRBV21-1 and TRBJ2-7; TRBD2 is the table's D call and was not checked against the DNA. TRBV21-1 is deemed a pseudogene. The CDR3 length is 14 residues.

J is TRBJ1-6 and V is TRBV27; 7 positions agree with TRBD1. In germline, CDR1 is MNHEY, CDR2 SMNVEV (reference sequence). The junction had 12 bases not matched to a gene; V was cut back by 6 bases and J by 10 bases. The CDR3 covers 15 residues. The CDR3 region has the DNA TGTGCCAGCAGAGATAGGGACAGTTGGGCCTCACCCCTCCACTTT. The encoded protein is CASRDRDSWASPLHF.

The chain links TRBV28 to TRBJ1-2; 10 bases are a match to TRBD1. Trimming cost V 1 base and J 4 bases; bases outside gene matches: 9. The CDR3 runs 17 residues. Germline CDR1 and CDR2: MDHEN and SYDVKM. The CDR3 nucleotides are TGTGCCAGCAGTTTATTTCCAGACAGGGGGCTTTCCTATGGCTACACCTTC. This encodes CASSLFPDRGLSYGYTF.

This clone appeared once. J is TRBJ1-2 and V is TRBV30; 7 bases are shared with TRBD1. The CDR3 extends over 13 amino acids. Losses at the gene ends were 8 bases for V and 8 bases for J; bases not matched to a gene: 14. Germline lookup yields CDR1 GTSNPN and CDR2 SVGIG (reference sequence). The CDR3 nucleotides read TGTGCCCGCGGAGGAGGGGGCATGGAGGGCTACACCTTC. Translation gives CARGGGGMEGYTF. The whole variable domain, filled in from reference TRBV30 and TRBJ1-2, reads SQTIHQWPATLVQPVGSPLSLECTVEGTSNPNLYWYRQAAGRGLQLLFYSVGIGQISSEVPQNLSASRPQDRQFILSSKKLLLSDSGFYLCARGGGGMEGYTFGSGTRLTVV.

The CDR3 protein is CASSSSQGTGDEQYF. The DNA of the CDR3 is TGTGCCAGCTCATCAAGCCAAGGGACAGGGGACGAGCAGTACTTC. This sequence joins TRBV18 and TRBJ2-7; 10 bases fit TRBD1. The length of the CDR3 is 15 residues. Germline loops: CDR1 KGHSH, CDR2 LQKENI. V lost 5 bases and J lost 5; bases outside the gene matches: 9. Filled out from reference TRBV18 and TRBJ2-7, the complete variable domain reads NAGVMQNPRHLVRRRGQEARLRCSPMKGHSHVYWYRQLPEEGLKFMVYLQKENIIDESGMPKERFSAEFPKEGPSILRIQQVVRGDSAAYFCASSSSQGTGDEQYFGPGTRLTVT.